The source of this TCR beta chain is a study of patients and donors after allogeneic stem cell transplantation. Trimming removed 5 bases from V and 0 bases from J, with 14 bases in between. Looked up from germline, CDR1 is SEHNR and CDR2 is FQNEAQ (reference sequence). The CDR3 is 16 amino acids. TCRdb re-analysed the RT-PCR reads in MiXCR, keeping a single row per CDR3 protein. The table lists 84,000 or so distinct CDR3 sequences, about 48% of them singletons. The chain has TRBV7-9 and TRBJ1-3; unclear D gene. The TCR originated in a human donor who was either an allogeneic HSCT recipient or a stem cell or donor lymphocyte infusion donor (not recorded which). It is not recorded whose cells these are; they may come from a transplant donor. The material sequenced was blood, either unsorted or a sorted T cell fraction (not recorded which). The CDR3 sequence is CASSLRKDLSGNTIYF. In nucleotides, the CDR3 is TGTGCCAGCAGCCTGAGAAAGGACCTCTCTGGAAACACCATATATTTT.